These T cell receptor beta chains were read from a single sample in a study of T cell responses to AZD1222 COVID-19 vaccine. TCRdb's table, derived via immunoSEQ multiplex PCR, lists solely in-frame clones and lacks some. Among about 59,000 clones listed, about 79% were seen once. The source was peripheral blood, collected on day 0 of AZD1222 vaccination. The receptors derive from an adult in good health. Both conserved end residues are part of each CDR3. Fields, in order: V gene, J gene, clone size, D gene, CDR3 DNA, CDR3 protein. The D gene is left open where the match is weak. Expanded clones get a size class; other rows say once, few or many, or leave the size out.

TRBV9	TRBJ1-3	.	.	TGTGCCAGCAGTGTGGGAAGTGGAAACACCATATATTTT	CASSVGSGNTIYF
TRBV10-3	TRBJ2-2	.	.	TGTGCCACGGGACTGGGGTCGAACACCGGGGAGCTGTTTTTT	CATGLGSNTGELFF
TRBV29-1	TRBJ2-1	.	.	TGCAGCGTTGAAGAGTTTCCCCGGTCCTACAATGAGCAGTTCTTC	CSVEEFPRSYNEQFF
TRBV7-2	TRBJ1-2	.	TRBD1	TGTGCCAGCAGCCTTGGACAGGCGTTCACCTTC	CASSLGQAFTF
TRBV11-3	TRBJ2-3	.	.	TGTGCCAGCAGCCGTACCCCCAGAGATACGCAGTATTTT	CASSRTPRDTQYF
TRBV30	TRBJ1-1	.	.	TGTGCCTGGAGTTCAATTCGGAGGACTGAAGCTTTCTTT	CAWSSIRRTEAFF
TRBV6-5	TRBJ2-7	.	.	TGTGCCAGCAGTTATGGCCCGGGGAACGAGCAGTACTTC	CASSYGPGNEQYF
TRBV6-5	TRBJ1-5	.	.	TGTGCCAGCAGTCCACAGGGTTATAGCAATCAGCCCCAGCATTTT	CASSPQGYSNQPQHF
TRBV3-1/TRBV3-2	TRBJ1-6	.	TRBD1	TGTGCCAGCAGCCGGTCGGAAGACAGGGGATCACCCCTCCACTTT	CASSRSEDRGSPLHF
TRBV7-2	TRBJ1-6	.	TRBD1	TGTGCCAGCAGCAACCGACAGGGCAGAAATTCACCCCTCCACTTT	CASSNRQGRNSPLHF
TRBV5-1	TRBJ2-1	.	TRBD2	TGCGCCAGCAGCTTGTGGGGCGGGGGTAACAATGAGCAGTTCTTC	CASSLWGGGNNEQFF
TRBV23-1	TRBJ1-3	once	.	TGCGCCAGCAGATGGGCCCAACCGGGGGCCATATATTTT	CASRWAQPGAIYF
TRBV28	TRBJ2-7	once	.	TGTGCCAGCAGTTTACCCGGTTCCCTCTCCTACGAGCAGTACTTC	CASSLPGSLSYEQYF
TRBV7-2	TRBJ2-3	.	.	TGTGCCAGCAGCCCATGGACAAACGGGGGGCTAACAGATACGCAGTATTTT	CASSPWTNGGLTDTQYF
TRBV7-9	TRBJ1-2	.	.	TGTGCCAGCAGCGGCTCCGGGACATCTGACGGCTACACCTTC	CASSGSGTSDGYTF
TRBV6-5	TRBJ1-5	once	.	TGTGCCAGCAGTATGGAGAGTTATCAGCCCCAGCATTTT	CASSMESYQPQHF
TRBV20-1	TRBJ2-5	.	TRBD2	TGCAGTGCTAGTCGGACTAGCGGGGTACAAGAGACCCAGTACTTC	CSASRTSGVQETQYF
TRBV18	TRBJ1-4	.	.	TGTGCCAGCTCACCGGGGTCAACTAATGAAAAACTGTTTTTT	CASSPGSTNEKLFF
TRBV10-3	TRBJ2-3	.	TRBD2	TGTGCCATCAGTTTGACTAGCGGGTTCCCTAGCACAGATACGCAGTATTTT	CAISLTSGFPSTDTQYF
TRBV2	TRBJ2-2	.	.	TGTGCCACCTACACCGGGGAGCTGTTTTTT	CATYTGELFF
TRBV7-2	TRBJ2-2	once	TRBD2	TGTGCCAGCAGCACTCTAGCGGGGGCCGGGGAGCTGTTTTTT	CASSTLAGAGELFF
TRBV15	TRBJ2-1	.	TRBD1	TGTGCCACCAGCAGATCCGTGGACAGGGGAGACAATGAGCAGTTCTTC	CATSRSVDRGDNEQFF
TRBV9	TRBJ1-2	.	.	TGTGCCAGCAGCGTAGAGGTGGGGGGCTACACCTTC	CASSVEVGGYTF
TRBV6-6	TRBJ2-1	.	.	TGTGCCAGCAGTTATACTGATAGGGTCAATGAGCAGTTCTTC	CASSYTDRVNEQFF